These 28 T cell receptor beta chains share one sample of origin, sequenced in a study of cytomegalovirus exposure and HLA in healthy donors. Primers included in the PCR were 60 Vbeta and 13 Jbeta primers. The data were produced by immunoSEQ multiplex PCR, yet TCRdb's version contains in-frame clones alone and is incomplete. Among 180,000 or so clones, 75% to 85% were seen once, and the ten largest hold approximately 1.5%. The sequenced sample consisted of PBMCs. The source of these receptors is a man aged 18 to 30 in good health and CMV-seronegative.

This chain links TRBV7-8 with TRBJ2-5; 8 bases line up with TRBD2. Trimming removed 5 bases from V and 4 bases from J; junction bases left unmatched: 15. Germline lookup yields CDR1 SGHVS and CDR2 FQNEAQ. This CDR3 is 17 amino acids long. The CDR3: CASSPRGAGGRRETQYF. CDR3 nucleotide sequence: TGTGCCAGCAGCCCAAGAGGTGCGGGGGGTCGGAGAGAGACCCAGTACTTC.

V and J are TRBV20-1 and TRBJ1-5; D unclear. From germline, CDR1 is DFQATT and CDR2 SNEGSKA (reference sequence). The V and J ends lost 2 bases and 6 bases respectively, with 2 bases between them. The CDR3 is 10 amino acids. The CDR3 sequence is CSARRQPQHF. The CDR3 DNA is TGCAGTGCTAGACGTCAGCCCCAGCATTTT.

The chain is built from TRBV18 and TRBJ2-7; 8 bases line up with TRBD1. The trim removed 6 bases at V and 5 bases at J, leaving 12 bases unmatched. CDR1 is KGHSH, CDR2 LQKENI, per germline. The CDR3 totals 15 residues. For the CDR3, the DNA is TGTGCCAGCTCGAGTCGGACAGGGATCCTAGACGAGCAGTACTTC. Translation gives CASSSRTGILDEQYF. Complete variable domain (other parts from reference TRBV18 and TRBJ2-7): NAGVMQNPRHLVRRRGQEARLRCSPMKGHSHVYWYRQLPEEGLKFMVYLQKENIIDESGMPKERFSAEFPKEGPSILRIQQVVRGDSAAYFCASSSRTGILDEQYFGPGTRLTVT.

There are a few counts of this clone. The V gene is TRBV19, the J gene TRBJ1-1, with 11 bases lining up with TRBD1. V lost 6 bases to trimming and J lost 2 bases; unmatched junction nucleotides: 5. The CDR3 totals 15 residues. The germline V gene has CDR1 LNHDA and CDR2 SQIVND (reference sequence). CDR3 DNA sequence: TGTGCCAGTAGGGGGACAGGGGGGATTAACACTGAAGCTTTCTTT. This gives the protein CASRGTGGINTEAFF.

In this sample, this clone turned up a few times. For the CDR3, the DNA is TGTGCCAGCAGCTTACGCCGGACAGGGGGGTCCTACGAGCAGTACTTC. Amino acids: CASSLRRTGGSYEQYF. The chain has TRBV7-8 and TRBJ2-7, with TRBD1 identical over 10 bases. CDR1 SGHVS and CDR2 FQNEAQ come from the germline V gene. CDR3 length equals 16 residues. V shed 2 bases and J 1 base; nucleotides not matched to a gene: 5. Using reference TRBV7-8 and TRBJ2-7 for the parts outside the CDR3, the full variable domain is GAGVSQSPRYKVAKRGQDVALRCDPISGHVSLFWYQQALGQGPEFLTYFQNEAQLDKSGLPSDRFFAERPEGSVSTLKIQRTQQEDSAVYLCASSLRRTGGSYEQYFGPGTRLTVT.

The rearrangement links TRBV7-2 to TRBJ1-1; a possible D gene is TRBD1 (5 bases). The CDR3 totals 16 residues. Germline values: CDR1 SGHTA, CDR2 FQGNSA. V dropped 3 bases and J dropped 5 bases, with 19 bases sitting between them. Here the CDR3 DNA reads TGTGCCAGCAGCTTGCGACCCAGGGCAGGAAGGACTGAAGCTTTCTTT. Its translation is CASSLRPRAGRTEAFF.

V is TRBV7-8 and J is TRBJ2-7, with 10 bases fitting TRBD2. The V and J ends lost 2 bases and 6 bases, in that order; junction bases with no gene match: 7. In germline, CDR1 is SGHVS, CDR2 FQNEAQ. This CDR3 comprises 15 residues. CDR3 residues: CASSLQSGGAPEQYF. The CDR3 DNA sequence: TGTGCCAGCAGCTTACAAAGCGGGGGGGCCCCCGAGCAGTACTTC.

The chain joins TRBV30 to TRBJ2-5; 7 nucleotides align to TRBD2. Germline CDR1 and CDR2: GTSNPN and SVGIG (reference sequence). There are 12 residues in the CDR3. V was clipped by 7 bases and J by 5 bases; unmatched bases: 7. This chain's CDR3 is CAFLGRAETQYF. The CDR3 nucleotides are TGTGCCTTCCTGGGGAGGGCGGAGACCCAGTACTTC. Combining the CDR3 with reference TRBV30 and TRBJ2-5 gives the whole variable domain SQTIHQWPATLVQPVGSPLSLECTVEGTSNPNLYWYRQAAGRGLQLLFYSVGIGQISSEVPQNLSASRPQDRQFILSSKKLLLSDSGFYLCAFLGRAETQYFGPGTRLLVL.

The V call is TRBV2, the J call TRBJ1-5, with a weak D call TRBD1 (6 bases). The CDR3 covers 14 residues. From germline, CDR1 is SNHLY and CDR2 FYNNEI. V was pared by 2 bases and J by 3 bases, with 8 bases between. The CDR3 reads CASSEQGYNQPQHF. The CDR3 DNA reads TGTGCCAGCAGTGAACAGGGGTACAATCAGCCCCAGCATTTT.

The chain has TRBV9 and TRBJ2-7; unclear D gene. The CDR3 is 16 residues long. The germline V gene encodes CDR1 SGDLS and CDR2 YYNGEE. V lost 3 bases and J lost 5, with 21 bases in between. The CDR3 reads CASSAETTPPLNEQYF. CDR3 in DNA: TGTGCCAGCAGCGCAGAAACCACCCCCCCTCTCAACGAGCAGTACTTC.

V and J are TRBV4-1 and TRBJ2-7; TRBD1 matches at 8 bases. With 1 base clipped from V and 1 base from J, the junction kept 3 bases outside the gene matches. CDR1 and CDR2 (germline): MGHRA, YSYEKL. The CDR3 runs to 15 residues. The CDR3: CASSQGQGPSYEQYF. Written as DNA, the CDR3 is TGCGCCAGCAGCCAAGGACAGGGGCCGTCCTACGAGCAGTACTTC.

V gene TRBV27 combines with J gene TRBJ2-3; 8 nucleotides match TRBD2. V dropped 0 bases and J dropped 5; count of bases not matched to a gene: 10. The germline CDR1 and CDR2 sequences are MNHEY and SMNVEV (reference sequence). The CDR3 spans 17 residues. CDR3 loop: CASSLSAGLAGKDTQYF. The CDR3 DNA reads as TGTGCCAGCAGTTTATCGGCCGGGCTAGCGGGTAAAGATACGCAGTATTTT.

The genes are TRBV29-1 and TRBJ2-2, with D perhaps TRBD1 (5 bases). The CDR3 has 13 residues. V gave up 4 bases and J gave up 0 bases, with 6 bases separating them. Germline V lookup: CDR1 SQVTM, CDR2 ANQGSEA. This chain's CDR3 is CSVGTPNTGELFF. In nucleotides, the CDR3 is TGCAGCGTTGGGACACCGAACACCGGGGAGCTGTTTTTT.

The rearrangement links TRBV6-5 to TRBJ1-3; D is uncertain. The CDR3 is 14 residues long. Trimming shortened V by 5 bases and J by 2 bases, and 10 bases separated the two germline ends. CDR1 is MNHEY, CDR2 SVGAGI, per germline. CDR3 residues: CASSATGTGNTIYF. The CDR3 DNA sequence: TGTGCCAGCAGTGCCACGGGGACTGGAAACACCATATATTTT.

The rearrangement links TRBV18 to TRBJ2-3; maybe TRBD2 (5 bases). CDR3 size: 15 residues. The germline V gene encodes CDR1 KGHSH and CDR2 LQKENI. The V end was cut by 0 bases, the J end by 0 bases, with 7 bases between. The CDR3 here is CASSPPRASTDTQYF. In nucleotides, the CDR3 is TGTGCCAGCTCACCACCGAGGGCTAGCACAGATACGCAGTATTTT. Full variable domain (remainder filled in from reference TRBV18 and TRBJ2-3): NAGVMQNPRHLVRRRGQEARLRCSPMKGHSHVYWYRQLPEEGLKFMVYLQKENIIDESGMPKERFSAEFPKEGPSILRIQQVVRGDSAAYFCASSPPRASTDTQYFGPGTRLTVL.

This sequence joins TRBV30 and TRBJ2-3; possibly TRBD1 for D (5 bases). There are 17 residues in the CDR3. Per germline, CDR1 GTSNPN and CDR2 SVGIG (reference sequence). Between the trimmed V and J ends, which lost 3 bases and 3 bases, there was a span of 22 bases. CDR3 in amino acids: CAWSAILGRVRTDTQYF. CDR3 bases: TGTGCCTGGAGCGCCATCCTGGGCAGGGTTAGGACAGATACGCAGTATTTT.

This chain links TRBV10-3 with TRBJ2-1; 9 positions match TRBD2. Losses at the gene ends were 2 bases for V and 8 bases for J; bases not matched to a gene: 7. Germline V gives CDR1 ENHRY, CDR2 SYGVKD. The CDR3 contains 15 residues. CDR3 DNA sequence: TGTGCCATCAGTGAGGGGGCGGGGGGGCTAGATGAGCAGTTCTTC. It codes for CAISEGAGGLDEQFF.

CDR3 in amino acids: CASSADINEKLFF. CDR3 nucleotides: TGTGCCAGCTCAGCGGACATTAATGAAAAACTGTTTTTT. This chain uses TRBV18 with TRBJ1-4; possibly TRBD1 for D (5 bases). Germline values: CDR1 KGHSH, CDR2 LQKENI. CDR3 size: 13 residues. Trimming shortened V by 5 bases and J by 4 bases, and 8 bases separated the two germline ends. The variable domain in full, completed from reference TRBV18 and TRBJ1-4, reads NAGVMQNPRHLVRRRGQEARLRCSPMKGHSHVYWYRQLPEEGLKFMVYLQKENIIDESGMPKERFSAEFPKEGPSILRIQQVVRGDSAAYFCASSADINEKLFFGSGTQLSVL.

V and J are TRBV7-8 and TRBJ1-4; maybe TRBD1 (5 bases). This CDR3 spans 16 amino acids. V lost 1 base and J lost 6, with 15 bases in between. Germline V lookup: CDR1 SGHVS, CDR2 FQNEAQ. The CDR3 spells CASSLGREGIDEKLFF. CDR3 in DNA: TGTGCCAGCAGCTTAGGAAGGGAGGGGATAGATGAAAAACTGTTTTTT.

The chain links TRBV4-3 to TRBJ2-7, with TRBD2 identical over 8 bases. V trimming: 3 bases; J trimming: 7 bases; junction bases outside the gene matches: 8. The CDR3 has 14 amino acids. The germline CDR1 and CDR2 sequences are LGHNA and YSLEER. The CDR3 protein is CASSQTGGSSEQYF. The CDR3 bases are TGCGCCAGCAGCCAGACGGGGGGGAGCAGTGAGCAGTACTTC.

CDR3 amino acids: CAWREYSGTGSYEQYF. The DNA for the CDR3 is TGTGCCTGGAGAGAATATTCCGGGACAGGGAGCTACGAGCAGTACTTC. This chain joins TRBV30 and TRBJ2-7; 9 nucleotides agree with TRBD1. This CDR3 is 16 amino acids long. Germline assignment: CDR1 GTSNPN and CDR2 SVGIG (reference sequence). V was clipped by 3 bases and J by 3 bases; unmatched bases: 12. The full variable domain, with the rest looked up from reference TRBV30 and TRBJ2-7, is SQTIHQWPATLVQPVGSPLSLECTVEGTSNPNLYWYRQAAGRGLQLLFYSVGIGQISSEVPQNLSASRPQDRQFILSSKKLLLSDSGFYLCAWREYSGTGSYEQYFGPGTRLTVT.

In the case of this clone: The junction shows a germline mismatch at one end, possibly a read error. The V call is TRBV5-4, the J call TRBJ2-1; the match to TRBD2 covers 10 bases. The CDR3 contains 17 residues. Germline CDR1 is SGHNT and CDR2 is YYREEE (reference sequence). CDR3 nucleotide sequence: TGCGCCAGCAGCCAGGAAGGGGGAGCGGGGGGGCGGAATGAGCAGTTCTTC. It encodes CASSQEGGAGGRNEQFF.

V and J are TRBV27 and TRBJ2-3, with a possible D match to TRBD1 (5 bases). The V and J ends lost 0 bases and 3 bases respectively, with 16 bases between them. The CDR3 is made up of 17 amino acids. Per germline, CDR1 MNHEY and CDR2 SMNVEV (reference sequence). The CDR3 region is CASSLSRVVRKTDTQYF. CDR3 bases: TGTGCCAGCAGTTTATCCAGGGTAGTCCGGAAAACAGATACGCAGTATTTT.

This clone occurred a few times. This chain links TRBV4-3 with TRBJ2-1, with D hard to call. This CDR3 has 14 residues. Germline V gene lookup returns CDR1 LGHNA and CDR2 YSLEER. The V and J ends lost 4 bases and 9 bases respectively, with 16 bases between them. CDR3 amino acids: CASSRQTHSGEQFF. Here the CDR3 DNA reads TGCGCCAGCAGCCGTCAAACCCATTCGGGTGAGCAGTTCTTC.

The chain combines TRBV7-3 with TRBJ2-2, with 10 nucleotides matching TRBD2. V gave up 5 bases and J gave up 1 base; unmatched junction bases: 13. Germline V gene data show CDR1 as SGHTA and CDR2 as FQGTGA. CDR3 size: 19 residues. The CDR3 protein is CASSPKPRIAGGNTGELFF. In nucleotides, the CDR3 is TGTGCCAGCAGCCCCAAACCTCGGATAGCGGGGGGGAACACCGGGGAGCTGTTTTTT.

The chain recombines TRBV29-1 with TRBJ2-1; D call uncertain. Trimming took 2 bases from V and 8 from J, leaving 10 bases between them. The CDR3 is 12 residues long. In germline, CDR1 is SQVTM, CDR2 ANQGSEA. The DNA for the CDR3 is TGCAGCGTTGAACCAGGTATTGATGAGCAGTTCTTC. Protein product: CSVEPGIDEQFF.

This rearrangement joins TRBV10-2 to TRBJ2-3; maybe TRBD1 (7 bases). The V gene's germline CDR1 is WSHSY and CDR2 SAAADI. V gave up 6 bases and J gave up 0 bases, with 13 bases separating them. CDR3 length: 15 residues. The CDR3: CASREQGTSTDTQYF. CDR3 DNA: TGCGCCAGCAGGGAACAGGGGACTAGCACAGATACGCAGTATTTT.

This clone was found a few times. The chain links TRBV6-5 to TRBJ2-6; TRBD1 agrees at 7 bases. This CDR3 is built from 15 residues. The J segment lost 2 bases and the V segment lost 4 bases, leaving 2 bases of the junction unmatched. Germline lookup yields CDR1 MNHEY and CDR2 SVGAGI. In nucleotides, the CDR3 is TGTGCCAGCAGTTTTGACAGGGCTGGGGCCAACGTCCTGACTTTC. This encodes CASSFDRAGANVLTF.